Sequencing of this TCR beta chain was carried out in a study of blood T cell repertoires in COVID-19. Study summary: The origin of the acute and convalescent COVID-19 samples was the United States, Italy and Spain. T cells, B-cell-depleted T cells, or PBMCs provided the cDNA or gDNA that served as material.

Patients from Seattle were sampled longitudinally, starting during active infection. Methods used by the authors: The assay estimated nucleated cells by amplifying reference gene primers. Some clones are missing from TCRdb's copy, which holds only in-frame ones; the method was immunoSEQ multiplex PCR. V, J and clone size are taken as reported in that table, and D and trimming were inferred from the DNA itself. Here the sample spans under 200,000 clones, more than 75% being singletons. The CDR3 extends over 14 amino acids. Trimming left V 5 bases short and J 9 bases short, with 17 bases between. Germline lookup yields CDR1 LNHDA and CDR2 SQIVND (reference sequence).

The source is a woman between 45 and 65 years old with COVID-19, enrolled during active disease. Specimen: peripheral blood. The rearrangement links TRBV19 to TRBJ1-5; weak D call: TRBD1 (5 bases). This chain's CDR3 is CASSDKQAQGPQHF. CDR3 bases: TGTGCCAGTAGTGATAAACAGGCCCAAGGGCCCCAGCATTTT. Based on the CDR3 plus reference TRBV19 and TRBJ1-5, the full variable domain is DGGITQSPKYLFRKEGQNVTLSCEQNLNHDAMYWYRQDPGQGLRLIYYSQIVNDFQKGDIAEGYSVSREKKESFPLTVTSAQKNPTAFYLCASSDKQAQGPQHFGDGTRLSIL.